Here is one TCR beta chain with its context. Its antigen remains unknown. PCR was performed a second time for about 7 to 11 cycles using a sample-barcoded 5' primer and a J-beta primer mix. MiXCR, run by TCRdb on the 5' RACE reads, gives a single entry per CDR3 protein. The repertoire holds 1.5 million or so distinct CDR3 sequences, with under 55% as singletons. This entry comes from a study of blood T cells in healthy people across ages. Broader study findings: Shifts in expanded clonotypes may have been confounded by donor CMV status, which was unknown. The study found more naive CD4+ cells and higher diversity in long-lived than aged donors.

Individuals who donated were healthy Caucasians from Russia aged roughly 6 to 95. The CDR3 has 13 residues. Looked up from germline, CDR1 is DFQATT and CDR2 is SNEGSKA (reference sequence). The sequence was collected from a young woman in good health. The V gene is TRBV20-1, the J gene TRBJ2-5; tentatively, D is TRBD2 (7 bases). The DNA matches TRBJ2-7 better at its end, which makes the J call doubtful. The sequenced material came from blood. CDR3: CSAPSGGGHEQYF. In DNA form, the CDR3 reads TGCAGTGCCCCGAGTGGGGGGGGCCACGAGCAGTACTTC.